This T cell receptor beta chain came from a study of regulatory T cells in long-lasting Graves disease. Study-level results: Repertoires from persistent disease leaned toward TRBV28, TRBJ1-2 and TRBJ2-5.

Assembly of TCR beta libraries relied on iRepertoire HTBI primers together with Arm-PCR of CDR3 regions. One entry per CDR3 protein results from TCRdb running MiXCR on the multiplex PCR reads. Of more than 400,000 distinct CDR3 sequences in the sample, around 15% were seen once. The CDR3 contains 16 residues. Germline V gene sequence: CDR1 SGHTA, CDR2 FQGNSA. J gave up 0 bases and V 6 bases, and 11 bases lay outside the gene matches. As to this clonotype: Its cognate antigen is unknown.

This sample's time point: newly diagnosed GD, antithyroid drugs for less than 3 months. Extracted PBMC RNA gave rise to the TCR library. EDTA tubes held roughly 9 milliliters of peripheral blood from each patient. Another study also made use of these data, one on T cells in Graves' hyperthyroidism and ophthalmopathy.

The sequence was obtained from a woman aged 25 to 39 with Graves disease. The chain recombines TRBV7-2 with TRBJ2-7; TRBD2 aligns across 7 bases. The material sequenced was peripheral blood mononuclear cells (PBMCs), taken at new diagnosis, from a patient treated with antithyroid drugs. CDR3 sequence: CASSFGGGGSSYEQYF. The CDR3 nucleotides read TGTGCCAGCAGTTTTGGGGGGGGAGGGAGCTCCTACGAGCAGTACTTC.